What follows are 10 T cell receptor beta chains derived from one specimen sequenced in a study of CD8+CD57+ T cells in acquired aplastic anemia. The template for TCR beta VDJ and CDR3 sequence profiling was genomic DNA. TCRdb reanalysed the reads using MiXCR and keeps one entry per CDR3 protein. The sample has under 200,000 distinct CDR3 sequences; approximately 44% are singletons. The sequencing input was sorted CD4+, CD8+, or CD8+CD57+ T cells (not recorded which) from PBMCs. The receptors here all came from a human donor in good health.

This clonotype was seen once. The CDR3, as DNA: TGTGCCACCAGGCTTTCTTACGAGCAGTACTTC. Amino acid sequence: CATRLSYEQYF. The chain employs TRBV10-3 and TRBJ2-7; D remains ambiguous. The germline V gene encodes CDR1 ENHRY and CDR2 SYGVKD. The CDR3 is 11 residues long. Trimming removed 10 bases from V and 4 bases from J, with 11 bases in between.

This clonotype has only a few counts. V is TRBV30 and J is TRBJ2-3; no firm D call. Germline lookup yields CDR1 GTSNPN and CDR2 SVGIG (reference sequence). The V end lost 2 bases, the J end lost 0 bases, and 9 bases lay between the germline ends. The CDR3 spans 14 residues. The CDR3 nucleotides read TGTGCCTGGAGTAAAGTCACTAGCACAGATACGCAGTATTTT. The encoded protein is CAWSKVTSTDTQYF.

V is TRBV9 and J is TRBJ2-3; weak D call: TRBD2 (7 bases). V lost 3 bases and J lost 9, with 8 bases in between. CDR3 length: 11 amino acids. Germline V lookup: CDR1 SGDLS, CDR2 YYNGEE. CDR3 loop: CASSEGGTQYF. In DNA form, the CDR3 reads TGTGCCAGCAGCGAGGGGGGGACGCAGTATTTT. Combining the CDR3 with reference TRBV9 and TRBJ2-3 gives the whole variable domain DSGVTQTPKHLITATGQRVTLRCSPRSGDLSVYWYQQSLDQGLQFLIQYYNGEERAKGNILERFSAQQFPDLHSELNLSSLELGDSALYFCASSEGGTQYFGPGTRLTVL.

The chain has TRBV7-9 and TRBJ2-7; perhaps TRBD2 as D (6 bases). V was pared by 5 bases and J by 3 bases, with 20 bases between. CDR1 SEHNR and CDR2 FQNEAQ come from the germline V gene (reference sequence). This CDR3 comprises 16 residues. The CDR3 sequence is CASSRGTGTIGYEQYF. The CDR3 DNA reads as TGTGCCAGCAGCCGGGGGACCGGAACTATAGGCTACGAGCAGTACTTC.

The CDR3 DNA sequence: TGTGCCACCAGTTCTATAAGGGGACGCCAAAATGTCCTGACTTTC. Translated: CATSSIRGRQNVLTF. V is TRBV24-1 and J is TRBJ2-6, with D possibly being TRBD1 or TRBD2 (5 bases each). The germline V gene encodes CDR1 KGHDR and CDR2 SFDVKD. The CDR3 length is 15 residues. Trimming left V 6 bases short and J 13 bases short, with 21 bases between.

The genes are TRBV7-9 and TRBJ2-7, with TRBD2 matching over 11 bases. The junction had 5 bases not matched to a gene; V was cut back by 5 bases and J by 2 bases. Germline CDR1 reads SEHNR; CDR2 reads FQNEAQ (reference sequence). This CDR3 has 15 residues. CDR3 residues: CASSDGTSGTYEQYF. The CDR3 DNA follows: TGTGCCAGCAGCGACGGGACTAGCGGAACCTACGAGCAGTACTTC.

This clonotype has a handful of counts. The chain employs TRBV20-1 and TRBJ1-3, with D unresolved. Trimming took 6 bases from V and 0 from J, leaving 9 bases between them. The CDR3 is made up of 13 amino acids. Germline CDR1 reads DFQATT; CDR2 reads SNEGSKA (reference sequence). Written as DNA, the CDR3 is TGCAGTGCGACACAGACCTCTGGAAACACCATATATTTT. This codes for CSATQTSGNTIYF.

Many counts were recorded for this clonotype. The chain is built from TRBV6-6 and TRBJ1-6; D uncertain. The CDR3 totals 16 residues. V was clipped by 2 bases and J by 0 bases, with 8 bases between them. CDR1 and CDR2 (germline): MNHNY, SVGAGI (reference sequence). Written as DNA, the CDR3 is TGTGCCAGCAGTTACGCCCAAAGCTCCTATAATTCACCCCTCCACTTT. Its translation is CASSYAQSSYNSPLHF.

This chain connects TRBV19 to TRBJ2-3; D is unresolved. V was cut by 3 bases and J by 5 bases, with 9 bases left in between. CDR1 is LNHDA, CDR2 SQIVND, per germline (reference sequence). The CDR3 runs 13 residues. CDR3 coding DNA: TGTGCCAGTAGTATGAGTCTCGGAGATACGCAGTATTTT. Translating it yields CASSMSLGDTQYF.

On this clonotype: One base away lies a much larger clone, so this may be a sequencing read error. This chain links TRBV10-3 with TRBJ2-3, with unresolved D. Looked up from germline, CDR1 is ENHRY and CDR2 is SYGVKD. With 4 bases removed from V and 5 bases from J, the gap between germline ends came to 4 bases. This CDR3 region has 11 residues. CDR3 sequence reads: CAISAGDTQYF. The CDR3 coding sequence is TGTGCCATCAGTGCGGGAGATACGCAGTATTTT.